This T cell receptor (beta chain) was sequenced in a study of T cell responses to AZD1222 COVID-19 vaccine. Study context: Both about-4-week and about-12-week second-dose recipients were combined. Points from the study as a whole: Dominant at 160-218 and 743-854, vaccine-associated CD4 TCRs also spanned spike. Clonal diversity was possibly underestimated; the donors were predominantly white British and more often female.

Trimming removed 4 bases at V and 0 bases at J, with 1 base between. This CDR3 has 12 amino acids. The V gene's germline CDR1 is SGHRS and CDR2 YFSETQ. This clone has more than one count but fewer than ten. Its specificity is not known. Repertoires were generated with immunoSEQ multiplex PCR, while TCRdb's copy carries only in-frame clones and drops some. The sample holds more than 90,000 clones; roughly 87% are singletons and the top ten take about 15%. This chain links TRBV5-1 with TRBJ2-2; no clear D gene. This clonotype originated in an adult in good health. The sequencing used peripheral blood, collected on day 0 of AZD1222 vaccination. The CDR3 sequence: CASSPNTGELFF. For the CDR3, the DNA is TGCGCCAGCAGCCCGAACACCGGGGAGCTGTTTTTT.